The clone carrying this TCR beta chain was picked up one time. Its antigen is unidentified. One junction end does not reproduce the germline sequence, and a read error may be involved. PCR primers comprised 60 Vbeta and 13 Jbeta primers. TCRdb keeps only in-frame clones here, not all; method: immunoSEQ multiplex PCR. The repertoire holds 200,000 or so clones, with 70% to 85% as singletons. CDR3 length: 14 residues. Germline V gene data show CDR1 as SSHAT and CDR2 as FNYEAQ (reference sequence). The entry originates in a study of cytomegalovirus exposure and HLA in healthy donors. Looking at the study overall: Around 190 million T cells yielded more than 90 million unique TCR beta sequences, as an earlier analysis found. Study outcomes and limitations: TCR beta V- and J-gene trimming was later associated with a missense DCLRE1C variant. According to reports, the classifier identified cytomegalovirus status with high specificity and sensitivity.

The chain has TRBV7-7 and TRBJ2-5, with 9 bases fitting TRBD2. The sequence was obtained from a boy aged 2-9 years in good health and CMV-seronegative. Sequences were obtained from PBMCs. This CDR3 reads CASSTGLARETQYF. The CDR3 bases are TGTGCTAGCAGCACGGGACTAGCTCGGGAGACCCAGTACTTC.